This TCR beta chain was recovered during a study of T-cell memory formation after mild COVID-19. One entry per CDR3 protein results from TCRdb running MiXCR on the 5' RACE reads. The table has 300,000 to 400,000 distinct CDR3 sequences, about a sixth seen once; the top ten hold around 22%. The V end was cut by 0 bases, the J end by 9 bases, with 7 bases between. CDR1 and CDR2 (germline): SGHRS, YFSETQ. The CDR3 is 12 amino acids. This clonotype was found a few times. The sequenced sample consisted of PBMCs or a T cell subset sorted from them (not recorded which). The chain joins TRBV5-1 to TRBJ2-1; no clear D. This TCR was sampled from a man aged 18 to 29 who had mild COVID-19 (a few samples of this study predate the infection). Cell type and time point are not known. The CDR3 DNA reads TGCGCCAGCAGCTTGGGGGTTCCTGAGCAGTTCTTC. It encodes CASSLGVPEQFF.